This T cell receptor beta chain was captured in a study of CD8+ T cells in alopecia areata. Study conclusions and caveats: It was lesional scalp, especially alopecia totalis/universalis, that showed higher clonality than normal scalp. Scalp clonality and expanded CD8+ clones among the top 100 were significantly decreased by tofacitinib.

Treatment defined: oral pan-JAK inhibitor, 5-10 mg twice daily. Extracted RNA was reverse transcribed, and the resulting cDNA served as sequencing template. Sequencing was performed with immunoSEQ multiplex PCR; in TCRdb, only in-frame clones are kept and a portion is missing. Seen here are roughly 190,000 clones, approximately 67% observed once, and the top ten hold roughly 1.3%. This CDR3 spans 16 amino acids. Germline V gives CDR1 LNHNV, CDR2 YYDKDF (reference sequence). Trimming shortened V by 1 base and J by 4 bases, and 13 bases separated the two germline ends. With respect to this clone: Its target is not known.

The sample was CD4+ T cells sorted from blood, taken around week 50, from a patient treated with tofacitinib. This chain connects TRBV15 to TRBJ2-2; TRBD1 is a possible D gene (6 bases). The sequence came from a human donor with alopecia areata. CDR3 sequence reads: CATSRVGGATTGELFF. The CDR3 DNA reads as TGTGCCACCAGCAGAGTTGGGGGCGCCACCACCGGGGAGCTGTTTTTT.